Below, 27 T cell receptor beta chains from the same sample are listed, as sequenced in a study of blood T cell repertoires in COVID-19. TCRdb keeps only in-frame clones here, not all; method: immunoSEQ multiplex PCR. The repertoire holds approximately 74,000 clones, with about four fifths as singletons. The specimen was peripheral blood. The source is a human donor in a cohort sampled during active COVID-19.

As DNA, the CDR3 is TGTGCCACCAGCAGAGATGGAGGGCCCGGGACAGGGGACAACGAGCAGTACTTC. This sequence encodes CATSRDGGPGTGDNEQYF. V is TRBV15 and J is TRBJ2-7, with 10 bases that match TRBD1. Trimming took 0 bases from V and 5 from J; bases not matched to a gene: 13. This CDR3 has 18 residues. Germline lookup yields CDR1 LNHNV and CDR2 YYDKDF (reference sequence).

The chain has TRBV5-1 and TRBJ1-2; a possible D gene is TRBD1 (6 bases). The CDR3 extends over 14 amino acids. Germline-derived CDR1 and CDR2 are SGHRS and YFSETQ. V was clipped by 2 bases and J by 7 bases, with 15 bases between them. CDR3 DNA sequence: TGCGCCAGCAGCTTAAGACAGGACATGGGTGGCTACACCTTC. Translating gives CASSLRQDMGGYTF.

The CDR3 DNA reads as TGTGCCAGCAGCTCATTGAACACCGGGGAGCTGTTTTTT. This sequence encodes CASSSLNTGELFF. The genes are TRBV5-4 and TRBJ2-2; D is unresolved. The V and J ends lost 3 bases and 1 base respectively, with 4 bases between them. CDR1 and CDR2 from the germline V gene are SGHNT and YYREEE (reference sequence). The CDR3 totals 13 residues.

The rearrangement links TRBV6-5 to TRBJ1-1; D not resolved. Trimming took 6 bases from V and 0 from J, leaving 8 bases between them. This CDR3 has 13 residues. Germline V gene data show CDR1 as MNHEY and CDR2 as SVGAGI. The CDR3 DNA reads TGTGCCAGCAGCGACACGTTGAACACTGAAGCTTTCTTT. Translation: CASSDTLNTEAFF.

The chain has TRBV11-2 and TRBJ2-7; 8 positions match TRBD2. The CDR3 is 14 amino acids. V was clipped by 6 bases and J by 3 bases; unmatched bases: 7. The germline V gene encodes CDR1 SGHAT and CDR2 FQNNGV. This chain's CDR3 is CASRDSGALYEQYF. The CDR3 coding sequence is TGTGCCAGCAGAGATAGCGGGGCCCTCTACGAGCAGTACTTC.

The gene calls are TRBV7-2 and TRBJ2-5; 15 bases map to TRBD2. This CDR3 contains 16 residues. The germline V gene encodes CDR1 SGHTA and CDR2 FQGNSA. Germline trimming cut 5 bases from V and 5 bases from J; bases unmatched to any gene: 6. The CDR3 coding sequence is TGTGCCAGCAGCCCGGGACTAGCGGGGGGCGGGGAGACCCAGTACTTC. Translation gives CASSPGLAGGGETQYF.

This sequence joins TRBV18 and TRBJ2-7, with a possible D match to TRBD2 (6 bases). V was trimmed by 6 bases and J by 0 bases, leaving 18 bases between them. The CDR3 contains 16 residues. Germline V lookup: CDR1 KGHSH, CDR2 LQKENI. The CDR3 reads CASSSSWGRNSYEQYF. CDR3 sequence (DNA): TGTGCCAGCTCGTCATCCTGGGGGAGGAACTCCTACGAGCAGTACTTC.

The chain has TRBV5-6 and TRBJ2-3; TRBD1 is a possible D gene (6 bases). V lost 5 bases and J lost 4, with 17 bases in between. This CDR3 spans 15 amino acids. The V gene's germline CDR1 is SGHDT and CDR2 YYEEEE. The CDR3 sequence is CASSLTGNWADTQYF. The CDR3 coding sequence is TGTGCCAGCAGTCTAACAGGGAATTGGGCAGATACGCAGTATTTT.

This sequence joins TRBV28 and TRBJ2-1; 15 bases align to TRBD2. CDR1 is MDHEN, CDR2 SYDVKM, per germline. This CDR3 spans 17 amino acids. V was pared by 7 bases and J by 6 bases, with 10 bases of the junction left unmatched. The CDR3 DNA is TGTGCCAGCAACCTCTGGACTAGCGGGGGGGCAGGCAATGAGCAGTTCTTC. It is translated as CASNLWTSGGAGNEQFF. Supplemented by reference TRBV28 and TRBJ2-1, the full variable domain reads DVKVTQSSRYLVKRTGEKVFLECVQDMDHENMFWYRQDPGLGLRLIYFSYDVKMKEKGDIPEGYSVSREKKERFSLILESASTNQTSMYLCASNLWTSGGAGNEQFFGPGTRLTVL.

The rearrangement links TRBV20-1 to TRBJ2-7; a possible D gene is TRBD1 (6 bases). This CDR3 comprises 14 residues. Trimming left V 3 bases short and J 5 bases short, with 17 bases between. CDR1 is DFQATT, CDR2 SNEGSKA, per germline (reference sequence). The CDR3 spells CSASGKGTIDEQYF. The CDR3 DNA reads as TGCAGTGCTAGTGGGAAGGGGACAATAGACGAGCAGTACTTC.

This chain joins TRBV10-3 and TRBJ2-2; 13 bases fit TRBD2. Per germline, CDR1 ENHRY and CDR2 SYGVKD. Trimming removed 5 bases from V and 1 base from J; junction bases left unmatched: 4. The CDR3 totals 17 residues. The DNA for the CDR3 is TGTGCCATCAGTCGGACTAGCGGGGGTATGAACACCGGGGAGCTGTTTTTT. Protein: CAISRTSGGMNTGELFF.

This clone was observed a single time. The V and J genes are TRBV19 and TRBJ2-3; D is uncertain. Germline V gene data show CDR1 as LNHDA and CDR2 as SQIVND (reference sequence). This CDR3 comprises 13 residues. Trimming cost V 7 bases and J 4 bases, with 12 bases left between them. Here the CDR3 reads CASTVSISDTQYF. CDR3 sequence (DNA): TGTGCCAGTACAGTTAGCATTTCAGATACGCAGTATTTT. Full variable domain (rest looked up from reference TRBV19 and TRBJ2-3): DGGITQSPKYLFRKEGQNVTLSCEQNLNHDAMYWYRQDPGQGLRLIYYSQIVNDFQKGDIAEGYSVSREKKESFPLTVTSAQKNPTAFYLCASTVSISDTQYFGPGTRLTVL.

The rearrangement links TRBV5-1 to TRBJ2-1; no definite D call. V lost 0 bases, J lost 0 bases, and 10 bases lay in between. The CDR3 has 16 residues. Germline V lookup: CDR1 SGHRS, CDR2 YFSETQ. The CDR3 here is CASSLGVVASYNEQFF. In nucleotides, the CDR3 is TGCGCCAGCAGCTTGGGTGTAGTAGCCTCCTACAATGAGCAGTTCTTC.

This clone appeared once. This sequence joins TRBV6-4 and TRBJ2-1; no reliable D call. The V end was cut by 4 bases, the J end by 0 bases, with 10 bases between. This CDR3 has 15 residues. CDR1 and CDR2 (germline): MRHNA, SNTAGT. CDR3 amino acids: CASSAVSSSYNEQFF. CDR3 DNA sequence: TGTGCCAGCAGTGCTGTATCTAGCTCCTACAATGAGCAGTTCTTC.

The V and J genes are TRBV6-5 and TRBJ2-7; 7 positions match TRBD2. V shed 2 bases and J 2 bases; nucleotides not matched to a gene: 3. Germline V gene data show CDR1 as MNHEY and CDR2 as SVGAGI. This CDR3 has 14 amino acids. The CDR3 loop reads CASSYAGDAYEQYF. The CDR3 region has the DNA TGTGCCAGCAGTTACGCGGGGGATGCCTACGAGCAGTACTTC.

The chain combines TRBV6-5 with TRBJ2-5, with TRBD2 matching over 11 bases. This CDR3 is built from 15 residues. Unmatched junction bases numbered 5, after V lost 6 bases and J lost 2 bases. CDR1 MNHEY and CDR2 SVGAGI come from the germline V gene. Here the CDR3 reads CASRRGLAEQETQYF. The CDR3 DNA follows: TGTGCCAGCAGAAGGGGACTAGCGGAACAAGAGACCCAGTACTTC.

This clone is a singleton in its sample. This rearrangement joins TRBV5-1 to TRBJ1-2, with TRBD1 matching 11 bases. With V trimmed by 2 bases and J by 7 bases, 10 bases remained unmatched. The V gene's germline CDR1 is SGHRS and CDR2 YFSETQ. This CDR3 region has 16 residues. This CDR3 reads CASSFGTGGSSSGYTF. Here the CDR3 DNA reads TGCGCCAGCAGCTTTGGGACAGGGGGGTCGTCTAGTGGCTACACCTTC.

The gene calls are TRBV6-1 and TRBJ1-5; 10 bases are a match to TRBD1. This CDR3 contains 16 residues. The V gene end was trimmed by 4 bases and the J gene end by 5 bases; junction bases not matched to a gene: 8. Germline lookup yields CDR1 MNHNS and CDR2 SASEGT. Written as DNA, the CDR3 is TGTGCCAGCAGTGGGGGACAGGGGCGATTCGATCAGCCCCAGCATTTT. Translation: CASSGGQGRFDQPQHF.

V usage is TRBV10-3 and J usage is TRBJ1-4, with 7 bases fitting TRBD1. V gave up 2 bases and J gave up 11 bases; unmatched junction bases: 8. Germline V gene sequence: CDR1 ENHRY, CDR2 SYGVKD. The CDR3 runs to 14 residues. CDR3 coding DNA: TGTGCCATCAGTGAGAGTGACAGGGAAGAGAAACTGTTTTTT. It yields the protein CAISESDREEKLFF.

A few counts support this clone. The CDR3 spells CASSLGVDTEAFF. The DNA for the CDR3 is TGTGCCAGCAGCCTCGGGGTGGACACTGAAGCTTTCTTT. The chain uses TRBV28 and TRBJ1-1; the D is unclear. The CDR3 consists of 13 residues. Germline CDR1 reads MDHEN; CDR2 reads SYDVKM. V gave up 6 bases and J gave up 3 bases, with 11 bases separating them.

This chain connects TRBV6-4 to TRBJ2-1, with D perhaps TRBD1 (5 bases). Germline V gene lookup returns CDR1 MRHNA and CDR2 SNTAGT. V gave up 0 bases and J gave up 5 bases, with 5 bases separating them. This CDR3 has 13 amino acids. CDR3 residues: CASSDSDNNEQFF. Written as DNA, the CDR3 is TGTGCCAGCAGTGACTCGGACAACAATGAGCAGTTCTTC.

CDR3 nucleotides: TGTGCCAGCAGTTTATTGGCGGCAGAGACCCAGTACTTC. Protein product: CASSLLAAETQYF. This chain connects TRBV27 to TRBJ2-5; D gene uncertain. The CDR3 covers 13 residues. V was pared by 1 base and J by 4 bases, with 7 bases between. Germline-derived CDR1 and CDR2 are MNHEY and SMNVEV (reference sequence).

The chain couples TRBV7-9 to TRBJ2-7, with D possibly TRBD1 on 6 matching bases. The CDR3 is made up of 13 amino acids. Germline-derived CDR1 and CDR2 are SEHNR and FQNEAQ (reference sequence). The V end was cut by 5 bases, the J end by 4 bases, with 12 bases between. The CDR3 reads CASSPRDKYEQYF. As DNA, the CDR3 is TGTGCCAGCAGCCCTCGGGACAAATACGAGCAGTACTTC.

The V and J genes are TRBV4-1 and TRBJ1-1, with 8 nucleotides matching TRBD1. The V segment lost 0 bases and the J segment 5 bases; nucleotides outside the gene matches: 5. Germline V CDR1 and CDR2: MGHRA, YSYEKL. This CDR3 comprises 15 residues. The CDR3 is CASSQDWTGRTEAFF. The CDR3 nucleotides are TGCGCCAGCAGCCAAGATTGGACAGGGAGAACTGAAGCTTTCTTT.

This chain links TRBV18 with TRBJ2-7, with 12 bases matching TRBD2. CDR1 is KGHSH and CDR2 is LQKENI in the germline V gene. This CDR3 region has 14 residues. Losses at the gene ends were 6 bases for V and 6 bases for J; bases not matched to a gene: 6. CDR3 sequence reads: CASSPTSGRSEQYF. The DNA of the CDR3 is TGTGCCAGCTCTCCAACTAGCGGGAGGAGCGAGCAGTACTTC.

Here the CDR3 reads CASTSNEKLFF. CDR3 DNA sequence: TGTGCCAGCACCTCTAATGAAAAACTGTTTTTT. The rearrangement uses TRBV2 and TRBJ1-4; D call uncertain. Trimming removed 7 bases from V and 3 bases from J, with 3 bases in between. CDR1 is SNHLY and CDR2 is FYNNEI in the germline V gene. The CDR3 is made up of 11 amino acids.

This clone was found a few times. The CDR3 protein is CASSINREGGYTF. The CDR3 bases are TGTGCCAGTAGTATCAACAGGGAAGGGGGCTACACCTTC. The chain combines TRBV19 with TRBJ1-2; perhaps TRBD1 as D (6 bases). CDR1 LNHDA and CDR2 SQIVND come from the germline V gene (reference sequence). This CDR3 has 13 amino acids. V was pared by 3 bases and J by 8 bases, with 13 bases between.